A single sample is the source of the 24 T cell receptor beta chains below, sequenced in a study of T cells in localized non-small cell lung cancer. The table came from immunoSEQ multiplex PCR; TCRdb's copy has only in-frame clones and leaves some out. This sample has around 20,000 clones, with roughly nine tenths found just once. This sample comprised peripheral blood, obtained before any cancer treatment. All receptors derive from a woman aged 40-69 years with stage I lung adenocarcinoma.

V is TRBV30 and J is TRBJ1-4, with TRBD1 matching 10 bases. The J segment lost 8 bases and the V segment lost 2 bases, leaving 5 bases of the junction unmatched. Germline CDR1 reads GTSNPN; CDR2 reads SVGIG (reference sequence). The length of the CDR3 is 14 residues. CDR3 region: CAWSPGTGDEKLFF. In DNA form, the CDR3 reads TGTGCCTGGAGTCCCGGGACAGGGGACGAAAAACTGTTTTTT.

This clone was observed once. CDR3 residues: CASSRGTNEQFF. DNA for the CDR3: TGTGCCAGCTCTCGAGGGACCAATGAGCAGTTCTTC. The J gene is TRBJ2-1, the V gene TRBV6-5; D may be TRBD1 or TRBD2 (5 bases each). The germline gives CDR1 MNHEY, CDR2 SVGAGI. CDR3 length: 12 residues. V was pared by 8 bases and J by 6 bases, with 11 bases between.

The chain carries TRBV7-2 and TRBJ1-5; the D gene is possibly TRBD1 (5 bases). Germline V lookup: CDR1 SGHTA, CDR2 FQGNSA. Trimming left V 1 base short and J 6 bases short, with 10 bases between. This CDR3 region has 14 residues. CDR3 residues: CASSLGGAGQPQHF. DNA for the CDR3: TGTGCCAGCAGCTTAGGGGGCGCGGGTCAGCCCCAGCATTTT.

V and J are TRBV12-5 and TRBJ2-3, with TRBD2 identical over 7 bases. The germline V gene has CDR1 LGHNT and CDR2 FRNRAP. The CDR3 runs to 16 residues. V shed 0 bases and J 6 bases; nucleotides not matched to a gene: 9. The CDR3 protein is CASGLVQGSGFDTQYF. In nucleotides, the CDR3 is TGTGCTAGTGGTTTGGTACAAGGTAGCGGGTTCGATACGCAGTATTTT.

The J gene is TRBJ1-2, the V gene TRBV5-1, with TRBD1 matching 8 bases. With V trimmed by 0 bases and J by 4 bases, 11 bases remained unmatched. CDR3 length: 17 amino acids. Germline loops: CDR1 SGHRS, CDR2 YFSETQ. The CDR3 DNA follows: TGCGCCAGCAGCTTGGAGACAGGGGCGGCCTCTACCTATGGCTACACCTTC. Translated, it gives CASSLETGAASTYGYTF.

The chain recombines TRBV2 with TRBJ2-6; D not resolved. V was cut by 2 bases and J by 3 bases, with 11 bases left in between. In germline, CDR1 is SNHLY, CDR2 FYNNEI. The CDR3 consists of 16 residues. For the CDR3, the DNA is TGTGCCAGCAGTGAATCGGTGAGGAGTGGGGCCAACGTCCTGACTTTC. This sequence encodes CASSESVRSGANVLTF.

This clone has just one count. This rearrangement joins TRBV7-2 to TRBJ1-2; 8 bases are shared with TRBD1. Germline CDR1 and CDR2: SGHTA and FQGNSA. The junction had 12 bases not matched to a gene; V was cut back by 5 bases and J by 4 bases. This CDR3 comprises 16 residues. The CDR3 loop is CASSAGQGATVYGYTF. CDR3 DNA sequence: TGTGCCAGCAGCGCCGGTCAGGGGGCGACCGTCTATGGCTACACCTTC.

This clone was detected only once. The rearrangement links TRBV5-1 to TRBJ2-3; 15 nucleotides align to TRBD2. The CDR3 loop spans 16 amino acids. J gave up 6 bases and V 3 bases, and 5 bases lay outside the gene matches. Germline V gives CDR1 SGHRS, CDR2 YFSETQ. This CDR3 reads CASSYTGTSGGDTQYF. DNA of the CDR3: TGCGCCAGCAGCTATACCGGGACTAGCGGGGGGGATACGCAGTATTTT. The variable domain in full, completed from reference TRBV5-1 and TRBJ2-3, reads KAGVTQTPRYLIKTRGQQVTLSCSPISGHRSVSWYQQTPGQGLQFLFEYFSETQRNKGNFPGRFSGRQFSNSRSEMNVSTLELGDSALYLCASSYTGTSGGDTQYFGPGTRLTVL.

This sequence joins TRBV7-3 and TRBJ1-1; D is uncertain. Trimming pared 3 bases from V and 2 bases from J, leaving 7 bases between. The CDR3 covers 13 residues. CDR1 is SGHTA, CDR2 FQGTGA, per germline. CDR3 in DNA: TGTGCCAGCAGCTTGAACACCAACACTGAAGCTTTCTTT. Protein product: CASSLNTNTEAFF.

V usage is TRBV9 and J usage is TRBJ2-1; TRBD1 matches 8 bases. The CDR3 has 16 amino acids. CDR1 and CDR2 from the germline V gene are SGDLS and YYNGEE. V gave up 0 bases and J gave up 5 bases; unmatched junction bases: 7. The CDR3 reads CASSVAPGGLDNEQFF. CDR3 in DNA: TGTGCCAGCAGCGTAGCGCCAGGGGGCCTAGACAATGAGCAGTTCTTC.

This clone has just one count. This chain joins TRBV13 and TRBJ2-5; no firm D call. The ends were cut back, 1 base at V and 2 bases at J, with 8 bases in the middle. The CDR3 is 14 residues long. Germline V lookup: CDR1 PRHDT, CDR2 FYEKMQ (reference sequence). Here the CDR3 DNA reads TGTGCCAGCAGCTTAGCTAGGGAACAAGAGACCCAGTACTTC. This encodes CASSLAREQETQYF. Complete variable domain (other parts from reference TRBV13 and TRBJ2-5): AAGVIQSPRHLIKEKRETATLKCYPIPRHDTVYWYQQGPGQDPQFLISFYEKMQSDKGSIPDRFSAQQFSDYHSELNMSSLELGDSALYFCASSLAREQETQYFGPGTRLLVL.

The chain recombines TRBV15 with TRBJ2-7; 9 nucleotides line up with TRBD2. CDR1 is LNHNV and CDR2 is YYDKDF in the germline V gene (reference sequence). V was pared by 0 bases and J by 6 bases, with 0 bases of the junction left unmatched. CDR3 length: 13 residues. CDR3 in DNA: TGTGCCACCAGCAGAGAACTAGCGGGCGAGCAGTACTTC. It encodes CATSRELAGEQYF.

The rearrangement uses TRBV9 and TRBJ2-3, with 7 bases matching TRBD2. Germline values: CDR1 SGDLS, CDR2 YYNGEE. V lost 4 bases, J lost 4 bases, and 12 bases stayed unmatched. This CDR3 comprises 16 residues. The CDR3 bases are TGTGCCAGCAGCCTCACTACTAGCGCGACCTCAGATACGCAGTATTTT. Its protein is CASSLTTSATSDTQYF.

The chain joins TRBV5-1 to TRBJ2-7, with D unclear. Germline V gives CDR1 SGHRS, CDR2 YFSETQ. V lost 2 bases and J 0 bases, leaving 9 bases between the germline ends. The CDR3 consists of 14 residues. The CDR3 coding sequence is TGCGCCAGCAGCTTATCTCCAGCCTCCTACGAGCAGTACTTC. Translation: CASSLSPASYEQYF.

The chain employs TRBV11-2 and TRBJ2-5; weak D call: TRBD1 (5 bases). This CDR3 is 14 amino acids long. CDR1 and CDR2 (germline): SGHAT, FQNNGV. V was clipped by 1 base and J by 4 bases, with 10 bases between them. CDR3 residues: CASSLVLGAETQYF. CDR3 coding DNA: TGTGCCAGCAGCTTAGTCTTAGGGGCAGAGACCCAGTACTTC.

The chain recombines TRBV11-3 with TRBJ2-2; tentative D call: TRBD1 (6 bases). Trimming shortened V by 4 bases and J by 4 bases, and 13 bases separated the two germline ends. The CDR3 totals 15 residues. The germline CDR1 and CDR2 sequences are SGHNT and YENEEA. The CDR3 reads CASSSATGSTGELFF. The CDR3, as DNA: TGTGCCAGCAGCTCCGCCACAGGGAGCACCGGGGAGCTGTTTTTT. The full variable domain, in which reference TRBV11-3 and TRBJ2-2 provide the parts outside the CDR3, is EAGVVQSPRYKIIEKKQPVAFWCNPISGHNTLYWYLQNLGQGPELLIRYENEEAVDDSQLPKDRFSAERLKGVDSTLKIQPAELGDSAVYLCASSSATGSTGELFFGEGSRLTVL.

This clone has a single count. This chain joins TRBV5-1 and TRBJ2-1, with D tentatively TRBD1 or TRBD2 (5 bases each). CDR1 and CDR2 from the germline V gene are SGHRS and YFSETQ. Between the trimmed V and J ends, which lost 3 bases and 6 bases, there was a span of 7 bases. The CDR3 is 12 amino acids. CDR3 residues: CASSWDGNEQFF. The CDR3 nucleotides read TGCGCCAGCAGCTGGGACGGCAATGAGCAGTTCTTC.

This chain's CDR3 is CASSPTGPGELFF. The CDR3 DNA reads TGCGCCAGCAGCCCGACAGGGCCCGGGGAGCTGTTTTTT. The chain has TRBV5-1 and TRBJ2-2; 7 nucleotides agree with TRBD1. The CDR3 is 13 residues long. Per the germline V gene, CDR1 is SGHRS and CDR2 is YFSETQ. The V and J ends lost 4 bases and 6 bases, in that order; junction bases with no gene match: 3.

The sample holds one count of this clone. The genes are TRBV9 and TRBJ2-6; weak D call: TRBD2 (5 bases). V lost 4 bases, J lost 0 bases, and 14 bases lay in between. CDR3 length equals 17 residues. Germline loops: CDR1 SGDLS, CDR2 YYNGEE. The CDR3 sequence: CASSLRPGSSGANVLTF. The CDR3 DNA reads TGTGCCAGCAGCCTACGACCGGGGAGCTCTGGGGCCAACGTCCTGACTTTC. Complete variable domain (other parts from reference TRBV9 and TRBJ2-6): DSGVTQTPKHLITATGQRVTLRCSPRSGDLSVYWYQQSLDQGLQFLIQYYNGEERAKGNILERFSAQQFPDLHSELNLSSLELGDSALYFCASSLRPGSSGANVLTFGAGSRLTVL.

The CDR3 nucleotides read TGTGCCAGCAGTGAGGGGGTAACAGGAGCTGGGGCCAACGTCCTGACTTTC. It codes for CASSEGVTGAGANVLTF. This rearrangement joins TRBV2 to TRBJ2-6; D could derive from TRBD1 or TRBD2 (5 bases each). Trimming left V 3 bases short and J 2 bases short, with 14 bases between. CDR1 and CDR2 (germline): SNHLY, FYNNEI. CDR3 size: 17 residues.

The chain carries TRBV7-8 and TRBJ2-1, with 12 bases aligning to TRBD2. There are 14 residues in the CDR3. The V gene's germline CDR1 is SGHVS and CDR2 FQNEAQ. V gave up 5 bases and J gave up 8 bases; unmatched junction bases: 4. The CDR3 sequence is CASSGLAGGHEQFF. In DNA, the CDR3 is TGTGCCAGCAGCGGTCTAGCGGGGGGGCATGAGCAGTTCTTC.

The chain carries TRBV30 and TRBJ1-1; 7 bases line up with TRBD1. CDR1 GTSNPN and CDR2 SVGIG come from the germline V gene (reference sequence). The CDR3 extends over 13 amino acids. With 8 bases clipped from V and 0 bases from J, the junction kept 6 bases outside the gene matches. The CDR3 is CAEAGQLNTEAFF. CDR3 DNA: TGTGCCGAGGCGGGACAGTTGAACACTGAAGCTTTCTTT.

The genes are TRBV18 and TRBJ1-3; 8 positions match TRBD1. With 0 bases clipped from V and 4 bases from J, the junction kept 14 bases outside the gene matches. Germline CDR1 reads KGHSH; CDR2 reads LQKENI. This CDR3 spans 19 amino acids. The CDR3 DNA sequence: TGTGCCAGCTCACCACCTGGATTCTTTCAGGGGGCGCCGGGAAACACCATATATTTT. The encoded protein is CASSPPGFFQGAPGNTIYF. Filled out from reference TRBV18 and TRBJ1-3, the complete variable domain reads NAGVMQNPRHLVRRRGQEARLRCSPMKGHSHVYWYRQLPEEGLKFMVYLQKENIIDESGMPKERFSAEFPKEGPSILRIQQVVRGDSAAYFCASSPPGFFQGAPGNTIYFGEGSWLTVV.

The gene calls are TRBV2 and TRBJ1-4; tentatively, D is TRBD1 (5 bases). Germline assignment: CDR1 SNHLY and CDR2 FYNNEI. V dropped 5 bases and J dropped 8 bases, with 12 bases sitting between them. The CDR3 has 13 amino acids. CDR3 amino acids: CASSPGAGEKLFF. Here the CDR3 DNA reads TGTGCCAGCAGTCCCGGGGCCGGGGAAAAACTGTTTTTT.